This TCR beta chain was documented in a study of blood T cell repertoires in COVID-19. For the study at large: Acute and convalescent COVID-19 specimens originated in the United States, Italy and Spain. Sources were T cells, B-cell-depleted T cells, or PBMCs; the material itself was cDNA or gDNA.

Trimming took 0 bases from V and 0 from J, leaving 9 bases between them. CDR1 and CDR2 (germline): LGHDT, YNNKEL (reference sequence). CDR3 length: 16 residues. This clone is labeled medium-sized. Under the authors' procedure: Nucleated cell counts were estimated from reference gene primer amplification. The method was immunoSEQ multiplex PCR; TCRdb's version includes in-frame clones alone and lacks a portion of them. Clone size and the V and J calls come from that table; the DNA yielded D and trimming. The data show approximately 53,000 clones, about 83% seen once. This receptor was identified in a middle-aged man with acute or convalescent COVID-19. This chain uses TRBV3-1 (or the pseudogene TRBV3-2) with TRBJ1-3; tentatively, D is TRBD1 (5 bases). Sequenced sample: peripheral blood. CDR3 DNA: TGTGCCAGCAGCCAAGATACGGGGGGCTCTGGAAACACCATATATTTT. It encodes CASSQDTGGSGNTIYF.